A selection of T cell receptor beta chains follows, all from one sample in a study of beta chain features in type 1 diabetes. Method: immunoSEQ multiplex PCR; TCRdb's copy keeps in-frame clones and lacks some. The repertoire holds about 250,000 clones, with roughly 14% as singletons. Sequencing was performed on naive CD4+ T cells from blood. Every receptor here comes from a woman between 35 and 50 years old in good health. CDR3s include the opening cysteine and the closing phenylalanine or tryptophan.

J: TRBJ2-1; V: TRBV5-1; CDR3: CASSFSGGPGFEQFF
J: TRBJ2-3; V: TRBV4-1; CDR3: CASSQGVTGSYTDTQYF
J: TRBJ1-5; V: TRBV6-5; CDR3: CASSPREGLDQPQHF
J: TRBJ1-6; V: TRBV10-2; CDR3: CASHRGVDSPLHF
J: TRBJ1-1; V: TRBV18; CDR3: CASSPPNPGDTEAFF
J: TRBJ2-7; V: TRBV6-5; CDR3: CASSYVPGGSYEQYF
J: TRBJ1-3; V: TRBV5-6; CDR3: CASSFRSVVPGSGNTIYF
J: TRBJ1-4; V: TRBV5-1; CDR3: CASSLSGGATNEKLFF
J: TRBJ2-5; V: TRBV5-1; CDR3: CASSFRDSQETQYF
J: TRBJ1-1; V: TRBV7-9; CDR3: CASSQGTGNTEAFF
J: TRBJ2-1; V: TRBV6-5; CDR3: CASSYARGGEYNEQFF
J: TRBJ1-6; V: TRBV4-3; CDR3: CASSQVVGVPPLHF
J: TRBJ1-4; V: TRBV27; CDR3: CASSLNLGKPEKLFF
J: TRBJ2-5; V: TRBV9; CDR3: CASSVAERGPQETQYF
J: TRBJ1-2; V: TRBV5-4; CDR3: CASSSAGGASNYGYTF
J: TRBJ2-7; V: TRBV2; CDR3: CASNPDWTGDSYEQYF
J: TRBJ2-2; V: TRBV6-5; CDR3: CASGQTGLFPGELFF
J: TRBJ2-3; V: TRBV5-1; CDR3: CASSLLSRTVTDTQYF
J: TRBJ2-1; V: TRBV18; CDR3: CASSPPNSPNEQFF
J: TRBJ1-6; V: TRBV5-1; CDR3: CASSSGTVNSPLHF
J: TRBJ1-2; V: TRBV18; CDR3: CASSVAPGYGYTF
J: TRBJ2-2; V: TRBV11-2; CDR3: CASSLDSRTGELFF
J: TRBJ2-3; V: TRBV7-2; CDR3: CASRRTGGADTQYF
J: TRBJ2-1; V: TRBV13; CDR3: CASSLRPYGGHNEQFF
J: TRBJ1-1; V: TRBV5-4; CDR3: CASSPRANEAFF
J: TRBJ1-3; V: TRBV19; CDR3: CASSIVGTAHSGNTIYF
J: TRBJ2-1; V: TRBV11-2; CDR3: CASSPGLHSYNEQFF
J: TRBJ2-5; V: TRBV6-5; CDR3: CASRTRETQYF
J: TRBJ1-1; V: TRBV2; CDR3: CASSEGAVNTEAFF
J: TRBJ1-5; V: TRBV18; CDR3: CASSPSQGAREDPQHF
J: TRBJ1-2; V: TRBV29-1; CDR3: CSVGDNGYGYTF
J: TRBJ1-6; V: TRBV27; CDR3: CASSSSGTAYNSPLHF
J: TRBJ1-2; V: TRBV6-5; CDR3: CATGVHYGYTF
J: TRBJ1-5; V: TRBV7-2; CDR3: CASSMGEGMSQPQHF
J: TRBJ1-1; V: TRBV29-1; CDR3: CSVEGAGNTEAFF
J: TRBJ1-1; V: TRBV18; CDR3: CASSPSETGGRTEAFF
J: TRBJ1-6; V: TRBV5-4; CDR3: CASSLGFTGINSPLHF
J: TRBJ2-5; V: TRBV7-9; CDR3: CASSYEGQGSGETQYF
J: TRBJ2-3; V: TRBV6-6; CDR3: CASSYSGDTQYF
J: TRBJ1-4; V: TRBV10-3; CDR3: CAISNRGRDEKLFF
J: TRBJ2-7; V: TRBV29-1; CDR3: CSVTRDSSYEQYF
J: TRBJ2-3; V: TRBV2; CDR3: CATIWTAGQGGPDTQYF
J: TRBJ1-1; V: TRBV2; CDR3: CASSGQKNTEAFF
J: TRBJ1-4; V: TRBV28; CDR3: CASGSGTNEKLFF
J: TRBJ1-1; V: TRBV6-1; CDR3: CASTDRTFEAFF
J: TRBJ1-4; V: TRBV28; CDR3: CASRPWTGREKLFF
J: TRBJ2-7; V: TRBV30; CDR3: CAWSVLMVVPSYEQYF
J: TRBJ2-2; V: TRBV19; CDR3: CASASGTGNTGELFF
J: TRBJ1-1; V: TRBV7-9; CDR3: CASSRLLQGAMGTEAFF
J: TRBJ1-1; V: TRBV7-2; CDR3: CASSSRQVLGEAFF
J: TRBJ2-3; V: TRBV2; CDR3: CASSEARGRADTQYF
J: TRBJ1-2; V: TRBV2; CDR3: CASTGQGPGEYGYTF